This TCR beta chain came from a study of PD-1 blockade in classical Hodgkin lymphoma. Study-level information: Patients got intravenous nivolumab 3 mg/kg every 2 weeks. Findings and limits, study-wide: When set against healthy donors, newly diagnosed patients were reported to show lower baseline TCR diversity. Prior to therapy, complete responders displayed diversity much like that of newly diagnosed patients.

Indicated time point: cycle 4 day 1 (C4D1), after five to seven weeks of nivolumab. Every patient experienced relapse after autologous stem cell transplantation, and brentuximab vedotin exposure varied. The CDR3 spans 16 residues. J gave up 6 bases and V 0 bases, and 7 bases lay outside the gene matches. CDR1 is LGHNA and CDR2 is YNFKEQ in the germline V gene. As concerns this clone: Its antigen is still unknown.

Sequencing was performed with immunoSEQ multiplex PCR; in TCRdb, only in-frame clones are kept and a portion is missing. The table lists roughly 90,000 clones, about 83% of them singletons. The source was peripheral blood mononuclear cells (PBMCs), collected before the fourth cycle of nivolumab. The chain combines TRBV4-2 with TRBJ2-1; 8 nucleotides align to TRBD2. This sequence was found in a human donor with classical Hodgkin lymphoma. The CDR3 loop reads CASSQDVAGMGNEQFF. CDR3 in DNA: TGTGCCAGCAGCCAAGATGTAGCGGGGATGGGCAATGAGCAGTTCTTC.